The 6 T cell receptor beta chains in this list originate from one sample, sequenced in a study of T cells in Graves' hyperthyroidism and ophthalmopathy. Amplified TCR beta CDR3 regions derived from RNA transcripts. TCR CDR3 underwent first-round RT-PCR with the HTBI primer set. Each CDR3 protein gets one entry after TCRdb re-called the multiplex PCR reads with MiXCR. This table holds some 770,000 distinct CDR3 sequences, approximately 16% found once. Material: blood. Every receptor here comes from a man younger than 30 with Graves' hyperthyroidism.

This clonotype was seen at least ten times. The rearrangement links TRBV7-6 to TRBJ2-7; 8 bases are a match to TRBD2. The J segment lost 8 bases and the V segment lost 5 bases, leaving 17 bases of the junction unmatched. The germline CDR1 and CDR2 sequences are SGHVS and FNYEAQ. The CDR3 has 16 amino acids. CDR3 in amino acids: CASSPVVGTSGLKQYF. The CDR3 DNA sequence: TGTGCCAGCAGCCCTGTGGTCGGGACTAGTGGACTAAAGCAGTACTTC.

This clonotype was counted ten times or more. The rearrangement links TRBV28 to TRBJ2-7; possibly TRBD1 for D (5 bases). Germline assignment: CDR1 MDHEN and CDR2 SYDVKM. V was clipped by 6 bases and J by 2 bases, with 17 bases between them. This CDR3 region has 15 residues. CDR3 sequence: CASSTPDSITYEQYF. CDR3 coding DNA: TGTGCCAGCAGCACTCCCGACAGTATAACCTACGAGCAGTACTTC.

The genes are TRBV7-2 and TRBJ2-7; 7 bases are shared with TRBD2. The CDR3 is 15 residues long. V gave up 2 bases and J gave up 2 bases; unmatched junction bases: 6. Germline-derived CDR1 and CDR2 are SGHTA and FQGNSA. The CDR3 nucleotides read TGTGCCAGCAGCTTACTGGGGAGGGCTACCTACGAGCAGTACTTC. Translating it yields CASSLLGRATYEQYF.

This clonotype was detected many times. The rearrangement uses TRBV2 and TRBJ2-2; 10 bases map to TRBD1. Germline CDR1 and CDR2: SNHLY and FYNNEI. This CDR3 spans 16 amino acids. J was trimmed by 1 base and V by 10 bases; bases with no gene match: 9. CDR3 coding DNA: TGTGCCACTAAACTCCGGGACAGGGGGAACACCGGGGAGCTGTTTTTT. As protein: CATKLRDRGNTGELFF.

There are many counts of this clonotype. The V call is TRBV27, the J call TRBJ2-7; D gene uncertain. Germline lookup yields CDR1 MNHEY and CDR2 SMNVEV (reference sequence). V was clipped by 10 bases and J by 0 bases, with 16 bases between them. The CDR3 spans 14 residues. Here the CDR3 reads CATQRTFLSYEQYF. DNA for the CDR3: TGTGCCACCCAAAGAACTTTCCTCTCCTACGAGCAGTACTTC.

The rearrangement links TRBV20-1 to TRBJ1-4, with 9 bases matching TRBD1. This CDR3 spans 15 amino acids. The V and J ends lost 6 bases and 10 bases, in that order; junction bases with no gene match: 15. Germline CDR1 and CDR2: DFQATT and SNEGSKA (reference sequence). CDR3 nucleotides: TGCAGTGCGGGACAGGGCGCCGCCGGGGGGCTAAAACTGTTTTTT. This codes for CSAGQGAAGGLKLFF.